What follows is one T cell receptor beta chain and its context. Its antigen is not known. The data were obtained in a study of PD-1 blockade in classical Hodgkin lymphoma. Trimming shortened V by 1 base and J by 5 bases, and 14 bases separated the two germline ends. Per the germline V gene, CDR1 is SEHNR and CDR2 is FQNEAQ (reference sequence). The CDR3 runs 16 residues. Produced via immunoSEQ multiplex PCR; TCRdb's table is partial and in-frame only. This table holds 90,000 to 140,000 clones, 89% found once. Time point: cycle 4 day 1 (C4D1), after 5 to 7 weeks of nivolumab. Each of the patients experienced relapse following autologous stem cell transplantation, and their brentuximab vedotin exposure differed. General study results and limits: Exclusion was applied to patients who started nivolumab under 1 year after ASCT. It was among complete responders that baseline diversity resembled that of newly diagnosed patients.

This sequence originates from a human donor with classical Hodgkin lymphoma. The chain employs TRBV7-9 and TRBJ1-4; D is perhaps TRBD1 (5 bases). The specimen comprised peripheral blood mononuclear cells (PBMCs), sampled before the fourth cycle of nivolumab. The CDR3 DNA is TGTGCCAGCAGCTTAGTATTGGGGCGGGACAATGAAAAACTGTTTTTT. It is translated as CASSLVLGRDNEKLFF.